This T cell receptor (beta chain) comes out of a study of blood T cell repertoires in COVID-19. Study details: Whether acute or convalescent, the COVID-19 samples came from the United States, Italy and Spain. Nucleic acid was either cDNA or gDNA, and it came from T cells, B-cell-depleted T cells, or PBMCs.

In its sample, this clone was seen once. Authors' analysis steps: Reference gene primer amplification yielded estimated nucleated cell counts. The data were produced by immunoSEQ multiplex PCR, yet TCRdb's version contains in-frame clones alone and is incomplete. The DNA was the basis for D and trimming; V, J and clone size are from that table. The sample has roughly 250,000 clones, over 90% seen once. Those enrolled in Seattle joined during active infection and were followed longitudinally afterward. Specimen: peripheral blood. This clonotype was obtained from a young man with COVID-19, enrolled during active disease.

The CDR3 protein is CASSPGTGDYGYTF. The CDR3 DNA follows: TGTGCCAGCAGCCCCGGGACAGGGGACTATGGCTACACCTTC. The rearrangement joins TRBV7-6 to TRBJ1-2; 10 bases line up with TRBD1. The CDR3 is made up of 14 amino acids. CDR1 is SGHVS, CDR2 FNYEAQ, per germline. V dropped 5 bases and J dropped 3; count of bases not matched to a gene: 3.